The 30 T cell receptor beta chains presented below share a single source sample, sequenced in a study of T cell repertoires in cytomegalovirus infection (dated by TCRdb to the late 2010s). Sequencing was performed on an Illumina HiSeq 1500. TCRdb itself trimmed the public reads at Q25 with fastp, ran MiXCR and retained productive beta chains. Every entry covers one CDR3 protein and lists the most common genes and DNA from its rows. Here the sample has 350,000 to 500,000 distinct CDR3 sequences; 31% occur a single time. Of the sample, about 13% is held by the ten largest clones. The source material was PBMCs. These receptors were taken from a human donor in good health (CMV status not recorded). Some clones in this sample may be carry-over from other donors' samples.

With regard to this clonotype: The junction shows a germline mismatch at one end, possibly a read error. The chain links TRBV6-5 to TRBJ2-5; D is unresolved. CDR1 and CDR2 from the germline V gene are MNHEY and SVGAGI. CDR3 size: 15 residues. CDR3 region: CDSCGRPLAGETQYF. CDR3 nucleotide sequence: TGTGACAGCTGCGGACGACCCCTGGCTGGAGAGACCCAGTACTTC.

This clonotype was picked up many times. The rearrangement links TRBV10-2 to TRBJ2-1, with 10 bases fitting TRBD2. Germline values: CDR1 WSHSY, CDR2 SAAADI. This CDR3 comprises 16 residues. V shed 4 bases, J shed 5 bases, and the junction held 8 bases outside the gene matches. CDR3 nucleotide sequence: TGCGCCAGCAGTGGGACCCTAGCGGGGGAAAACAATGAGCAGTTCTTC. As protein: CASSGTLAGENNEQFF.

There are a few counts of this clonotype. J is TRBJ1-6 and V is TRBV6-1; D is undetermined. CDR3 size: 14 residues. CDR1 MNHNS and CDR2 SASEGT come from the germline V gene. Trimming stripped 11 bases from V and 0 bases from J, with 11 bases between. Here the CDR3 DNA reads TGTGCCTCCAGAGCCAGCTCCTATAATTCACCCCTCCACTTT. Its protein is CASRASSYNSPLHF.

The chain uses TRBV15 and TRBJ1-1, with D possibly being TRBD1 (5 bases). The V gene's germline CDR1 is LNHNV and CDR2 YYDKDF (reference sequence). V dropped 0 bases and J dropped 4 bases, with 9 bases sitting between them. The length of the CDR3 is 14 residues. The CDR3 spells CATSRDGGGTEAFF. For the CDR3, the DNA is TGTGCCACCAGCAGAGATGGGGGGGGCACTGAAGCTTTCTTT.

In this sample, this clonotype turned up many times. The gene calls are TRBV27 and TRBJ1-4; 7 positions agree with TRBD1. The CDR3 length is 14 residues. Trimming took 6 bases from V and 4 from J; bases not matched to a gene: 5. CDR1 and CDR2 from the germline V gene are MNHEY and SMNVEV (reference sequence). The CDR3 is CASRPTGLNEKLFF. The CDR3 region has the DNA TGTGCCAGCAGACCGACAGGGCTTAATGAAAAACTGTTTTTT.

For the CDR3, the DNA is TGCAGTGCTAGAGGAATCTGGAGGCCAAATCAGCCCCAGCATTTT. Residues: CSARGIWRPNQPQHF. The rearrangement links TRBV20-1 to TRBJ1-5; D is unclear. The CDR3 loop spans 15 amino acids. V lost 1 base, J lost 4 bases, and 14 bases lay in between. Germline CDR1 reads DFQATT; CDR2 reads SNEGSKA (reference sequence).

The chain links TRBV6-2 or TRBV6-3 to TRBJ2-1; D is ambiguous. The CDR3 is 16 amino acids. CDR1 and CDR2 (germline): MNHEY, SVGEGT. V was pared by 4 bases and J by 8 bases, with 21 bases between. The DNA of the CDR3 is TGTGCCAGCAGTTCGAATTTAGTAAATAGACGGGATGAGCAGTTCTTC. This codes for CASSSNLVNRRDEQFF.

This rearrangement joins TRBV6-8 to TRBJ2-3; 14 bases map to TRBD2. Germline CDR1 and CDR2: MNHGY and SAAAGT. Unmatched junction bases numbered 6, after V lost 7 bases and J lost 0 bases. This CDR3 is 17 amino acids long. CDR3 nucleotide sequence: TGTGCCAGCACCAGGACTAGCGGGGGGCCGAGCACAGATACGCAGTATTTT. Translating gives CASTRTSGGPSTDTQYF.

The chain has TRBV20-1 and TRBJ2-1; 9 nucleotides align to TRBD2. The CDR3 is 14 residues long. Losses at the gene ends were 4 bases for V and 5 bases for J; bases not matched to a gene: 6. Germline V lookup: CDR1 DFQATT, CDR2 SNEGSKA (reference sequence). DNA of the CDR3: TGCAGTGCTATGGGCGGGGGGGCTAACAATGAGCAGTTCTTC. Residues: CSAMGGGANNEQFF.

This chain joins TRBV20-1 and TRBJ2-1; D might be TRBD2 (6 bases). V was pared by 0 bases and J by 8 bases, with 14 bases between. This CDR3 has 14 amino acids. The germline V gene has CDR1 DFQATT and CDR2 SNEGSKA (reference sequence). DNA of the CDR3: TGCAGTGCTAGAGAGGGACTCCCTCGGGATGAGCAGTTCTTC. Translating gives CSAREGLPRDEQFF.

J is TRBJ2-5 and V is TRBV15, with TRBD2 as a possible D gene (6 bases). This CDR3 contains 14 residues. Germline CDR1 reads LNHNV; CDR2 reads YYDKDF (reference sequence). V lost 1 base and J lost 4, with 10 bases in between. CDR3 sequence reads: CATSRVRGGETQYF. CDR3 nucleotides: TGTGCCACCAGCAGAGTGCGGGGAGGAGAGACCCAGTACTTC.

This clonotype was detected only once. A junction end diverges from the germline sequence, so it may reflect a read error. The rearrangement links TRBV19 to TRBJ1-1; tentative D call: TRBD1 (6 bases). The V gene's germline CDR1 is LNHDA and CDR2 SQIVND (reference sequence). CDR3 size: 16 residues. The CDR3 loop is CVSINRLGLGATEAFF. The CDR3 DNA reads TGTGTCAGTATAAACCGGCTCGGCCTGGGGGCCACTGAAGCTTTCTTT.

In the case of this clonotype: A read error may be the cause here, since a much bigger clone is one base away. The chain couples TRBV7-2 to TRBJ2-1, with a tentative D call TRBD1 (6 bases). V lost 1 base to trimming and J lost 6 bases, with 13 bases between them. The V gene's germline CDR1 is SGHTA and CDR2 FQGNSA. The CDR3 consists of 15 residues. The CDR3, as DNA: TGTGCCAGCAGCTTAGGGGGGCAAGTTGGCAATGAGCAGTTCTTC. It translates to CASSLGGQVGNEQFF.

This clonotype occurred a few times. The chain's CDR3 is CASRADRVSEKLFF. CDR3 bases: TGTGCCAGCAGAGCGGACAGGGTTTCTGAAAAACTGTTTTTT. The chain combines TRBV27 with TRBJ1-4; 8 bases line up with TRBD1. J gave up 7 bases and V 6 bases, and 7 bases lay outside the gene matches. CDR3 length: 14 amino acids. CDR1 is MNHEY and CDR2 is SMNVEV in the germline V gene (reference sequence).

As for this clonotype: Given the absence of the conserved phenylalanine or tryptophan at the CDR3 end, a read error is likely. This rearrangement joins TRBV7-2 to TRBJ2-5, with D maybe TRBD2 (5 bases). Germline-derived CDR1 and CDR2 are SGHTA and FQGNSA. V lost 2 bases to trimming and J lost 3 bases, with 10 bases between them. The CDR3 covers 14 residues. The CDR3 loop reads CASSLFGLKETQYL. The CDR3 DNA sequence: TGTGCCAGCAGCTTATTCGGACTGAAAGAGACCCAGTACTTA.

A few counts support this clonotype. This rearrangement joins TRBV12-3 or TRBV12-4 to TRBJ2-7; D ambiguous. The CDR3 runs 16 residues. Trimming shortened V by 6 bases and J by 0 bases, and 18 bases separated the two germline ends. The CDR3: CASSFTMRKSSYEQYF. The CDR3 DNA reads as TGTGCCAGCAGCTTCACGATGAGGAAGAGCTCCTACGAGCAGTACTTC.

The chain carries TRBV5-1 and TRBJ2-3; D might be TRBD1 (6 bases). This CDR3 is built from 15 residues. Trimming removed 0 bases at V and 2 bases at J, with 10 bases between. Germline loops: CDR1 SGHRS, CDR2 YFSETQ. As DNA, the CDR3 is TGCGCCAGCAGCTTGGTGGGACACCCCACAGATACGCAGTATTTT. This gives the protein CASSLVGHPTDTQYF.

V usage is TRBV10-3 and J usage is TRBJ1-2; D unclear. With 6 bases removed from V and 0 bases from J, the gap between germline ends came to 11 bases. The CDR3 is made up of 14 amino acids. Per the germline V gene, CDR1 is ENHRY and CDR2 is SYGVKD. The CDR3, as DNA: TGTGCCATCAGAAATGCACCTCCTAACTATGGCTACACCTTC. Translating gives CAIRNAPPNYGYTF.

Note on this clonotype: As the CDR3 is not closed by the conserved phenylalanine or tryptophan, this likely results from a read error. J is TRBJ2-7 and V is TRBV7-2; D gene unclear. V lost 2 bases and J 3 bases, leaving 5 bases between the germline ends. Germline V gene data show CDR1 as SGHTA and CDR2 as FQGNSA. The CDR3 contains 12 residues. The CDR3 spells CASSLPYYEQYC. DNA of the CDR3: TGTGCCAGCAGCTTACCCTACTACGAGCAGTACTGC.

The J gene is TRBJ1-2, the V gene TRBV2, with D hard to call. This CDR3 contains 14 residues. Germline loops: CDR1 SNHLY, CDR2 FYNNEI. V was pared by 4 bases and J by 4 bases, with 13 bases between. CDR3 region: CASSGNPGSYGYTF. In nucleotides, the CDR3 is TGTGCCAGCAGTGGTAATCCGGGATCCTATGGCTACACCTTC.

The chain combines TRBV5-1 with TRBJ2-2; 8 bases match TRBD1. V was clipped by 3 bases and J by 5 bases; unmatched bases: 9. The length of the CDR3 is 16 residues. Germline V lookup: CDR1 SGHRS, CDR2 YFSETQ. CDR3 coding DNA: TGCGCCAGCAGCTGGCCGGACAGGGACCATACCGGGGAGCTGTTTTTT. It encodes CASSWPDRDHTGELFF.

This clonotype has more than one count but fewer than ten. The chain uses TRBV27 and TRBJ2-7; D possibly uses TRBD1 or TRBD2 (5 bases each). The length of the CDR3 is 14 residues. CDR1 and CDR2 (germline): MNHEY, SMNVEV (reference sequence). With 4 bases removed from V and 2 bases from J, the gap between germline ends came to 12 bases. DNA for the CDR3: TGTGCCAGCAGTTCCCGGGACGGGGCCTACGAGCAGTACTTC. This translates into CASSSRDGAYEQYF.

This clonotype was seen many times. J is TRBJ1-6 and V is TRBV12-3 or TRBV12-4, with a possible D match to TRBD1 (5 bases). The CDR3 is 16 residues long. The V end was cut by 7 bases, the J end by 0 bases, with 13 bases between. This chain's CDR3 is CASKTWGSSYNSPLHF. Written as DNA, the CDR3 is TGTGCCAGCAAAACCTGGGGCAGCTCCTATAATTCACCCCTCCACTTT.

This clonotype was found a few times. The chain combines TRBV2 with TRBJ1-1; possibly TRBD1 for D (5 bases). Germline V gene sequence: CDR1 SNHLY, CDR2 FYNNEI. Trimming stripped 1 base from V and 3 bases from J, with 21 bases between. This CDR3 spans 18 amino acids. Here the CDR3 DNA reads TGTGCCAGCAGTGAAGTCGACCGGGGCCCTCTGGGAGACACTGAAGCTTTCTTT. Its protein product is CASSEVDRGPLGDTEAFF.

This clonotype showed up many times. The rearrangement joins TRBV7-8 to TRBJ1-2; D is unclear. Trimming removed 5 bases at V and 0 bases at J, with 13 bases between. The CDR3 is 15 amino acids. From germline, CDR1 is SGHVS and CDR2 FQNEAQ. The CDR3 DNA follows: TGTGCCAGCAGCCCCGACACCCTCACTAACTATGGCTACACCTTC. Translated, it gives CASSPDTLTNYGYTF.

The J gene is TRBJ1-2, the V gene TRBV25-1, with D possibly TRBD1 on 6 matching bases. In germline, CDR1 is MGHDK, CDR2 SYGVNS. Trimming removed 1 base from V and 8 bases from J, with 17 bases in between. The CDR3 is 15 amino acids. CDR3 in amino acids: CASSEWGGASEGYTF. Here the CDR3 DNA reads TGTGCCAGCAGTGAATGGGGGGGCGCTTCTGAGGGCTACACCTTC.

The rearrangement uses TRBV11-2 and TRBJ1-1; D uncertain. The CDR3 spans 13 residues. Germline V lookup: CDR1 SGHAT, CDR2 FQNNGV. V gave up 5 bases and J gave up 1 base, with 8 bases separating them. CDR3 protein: CASSRRPNTEAFF. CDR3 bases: TGTGCCAGCAGCCGAAGACCGAACACTGAAGCTTTCTTT.

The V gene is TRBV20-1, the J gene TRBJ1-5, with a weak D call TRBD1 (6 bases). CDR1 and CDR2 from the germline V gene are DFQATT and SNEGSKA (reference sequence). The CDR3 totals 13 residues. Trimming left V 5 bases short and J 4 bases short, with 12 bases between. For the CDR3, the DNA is TGCAGTGCTTATGCGGACAGAAATCAGCCCCAGCATTTT. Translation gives CSAYADRNQPQHF.

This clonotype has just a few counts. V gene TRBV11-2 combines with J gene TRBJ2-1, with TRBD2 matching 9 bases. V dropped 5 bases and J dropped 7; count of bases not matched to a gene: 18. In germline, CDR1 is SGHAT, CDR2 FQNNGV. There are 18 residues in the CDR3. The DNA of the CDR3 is TGTGCCAGCAGCAAAGGGACAATCATGCGGGGGGGCAGTAATGAGCAGTTCTTC. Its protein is CASSKGTIMRGGSNEQFF.

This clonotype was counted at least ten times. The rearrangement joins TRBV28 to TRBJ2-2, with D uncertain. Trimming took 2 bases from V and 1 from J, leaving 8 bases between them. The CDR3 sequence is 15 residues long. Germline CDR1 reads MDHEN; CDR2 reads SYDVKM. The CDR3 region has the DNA TGTGCCAGCAGTTTAAAAATGGGGAACACCGGGGAGCTGTTTTTT. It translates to CASSLKMGNTGELFF.